This is a list of T cell receptor beta chains from one sample in a study of blood T cell repertoires in COVID-19. Generated by immunoSEQ multiplex PCR, the TCRdb table keeps only in-frame clones and is missing some. Of about 68,000 clones in the sample, about nine tenths were seen once. The source material was peripheral blood. These receptors were collected from a man aged 30 to 39 with acute or convalescent COVID-19. The CDR3 runs from the conserved cysteine through the conserved F or W. A D gene is named only where the DNA matches it firmly. Clone size is shown for a subset of rows, as once, few, many or a class of expanded clone.

TRBV11-2,.,.,TRBJ2-7,TGTGCCAGCAGCCTCAGGTTTTCCCACGACCGCGCCTACGAGCAGTACTTC,CASSLRFSHDRAYEQYF
TRBV5-1,.,.,TRBJ2-2,TGCGCCAGCAGCGGGGTGACAGCGAACACCGGGGAGCTGTTTTTT,CASSGVTANTGELFF
TRBV6-5,.,.,TRBJ2-5,TGTGCCAGCAGGCCGACTAGAGGAGAGACCCAGTACTTC,CASRPTRGETQYF
TRBV27,.,once,TRBJ2-7,TGTGCCAGCAGTCCTCCCATCAGGCCAGTGTCCTACGAGCAGTACTTC,CASSPPIRPVSYEQYF
TRBV20-1,.,.,TRBJ2-7,TGCAGTGCTAGTAGTATGGACAGCGGTTCCTACGAGCAGTACTTC,CSASSMDSGSYEQYF
TRBV11-2,TRBD1,.,TRBJ2-1,TGTGCCAGCAGCCCAAGGACAGGGTGGAGGAATGAGCAGTTCTTC,CASSPRTGWRNEQFF
TRBV6-5,.,.,TRBJ2-2,TGTGCCAGCCGCCCCGGCACCGGGGAGCTGTTTTTT,CASRPGTGELFF
TRBV7-9,.,.,TRBJ2-3,TGTGCCAGCAGCTTAGTTGTGGGCGCAGATACGCAGTATTTT,CASSLVVGADTQYF
TRBV5-6,TRBD1,.,TRBJ2-7,TGTGCCAGCAGCCTCGGACAGGGGTTTTCGTACTTC,CASSLGQGFSYF
TRBV18,.,.,TRBJ1-6,TGTGCCAGCTCTCAGGGCGGCTCACCCCTCCACTTT,CASSQGGSPLHF
TRBV27,TRBD1,.,TRBJ1-5,TGTGCCAGCAGTCCGGGACAGGGAGGTTATCAGCCCCAGCATTTT,CASSPGQGGYQPQHF
TRBV9,.,.,TRBJ2-3,TGTGCCAGCAGCGTATCCCCCACTCATACGCAGTATTTT,CASSVSPTHTQYF
TRBV3-1/TRBV3-2,.,.,TRBJ2-7,TGTGCCAGCAGCCCATACCTAAGCTCTATCGCCTACGAGCAGTACTTC,CASSPYLSSIAYEQYF
TRBV6-2/TRBV6-3,.,.,TRBJ1-2,TGTGCCAGCAGCACTACTAGACAGGCCGACTATGGCTACACCTTC,CASSTTRQADYGYTF
TRBV25-1,TRBD2,.,TRBJ2-1,TGTGCCAGCAGAATAGCGGGAGGGTTCTACAATGAGCAGTTCTTC,CASRIAGGFYNEQFF
TRBV6-1,TRBD2,.,TRBJ2-3,TGTGCCAGCAGTGATCGGACTAGCCCCGTTACGCAGTATTTT,CASSDRTSPVTQYF
TRBV15,TRBD2,.,TRBJ2-1,TGTGCCACCAGCCGAGGGGAGGGAAACAACAATGAGCAGTTCTTC,CATSRGEGNNNEQFF
TRBV6-5,TRBD1,.,TRBJ1-2,TGTGCCAGCCGTCGGAGGGGGCCCAACTATGGCTACACCTTC,CASRRRGPNYGYTF
TRBV27,TRBD2,.,TRBJ2-3,TGTGCCAGCAGTTTGGTTCCAGGGAGGGCAGATACGCAGTATTTT,CASSLVPGRADTQYF
TRBV5-4,TRBD1,.,TRBJ2-2,TGTGCCAGCAGCTGGGGGGACAGGGGGTCCGGGGAGCTGTTTTTT,CASSWGDRGSGELFF
TRBV5-5,.,.,TRBJ1-5,TGTGCCAGCAGTCCGGGCGGGGGCAATCAGCCCCAGCATTTT,CASSPGGGNQPQHF
TRBV18,.,.,TRBJ2-7,TGTGCCAGCTCCCTAGGGGCTGGGGAGCAGTACTTC,CASSLGAGEQYF
TRBV30,TRBD1,.,TRBJ2-2,TGTGCCTGGAGTAAGGGACAGGGTGAAACCGGGGAGCTGTTTTTT,CAWSKGQGETGELFF
TRBV4-2,.,.,TRBJ1-1,TGTGCCAGCAGCCAAGGGTCAACAGGGCCAATGAACACTGAAGCTTTCTTT,CASSQGSTGPMNTEAFF
TRBV7-2,.,.,TRBJ2-7,TGTGCCAGCAGCTTTGACAGCCTCCTCTACGAGCAGTACTTC,CASSFDSLLYEQYF
TRBV5-1,.,.,TRBJ2-2,TGCGCCAGCAGCCTCTGGGCAGGGCGCAACGGGGAGCTGTTTTTT,CASSLWAGRNGELFF
TRBV7-9,.,.,TRBJ1-3,TGTGCCAGCAGCTTCGGGTCTGGAAACACCATATATTTT,CASSFGSGNTIYF
TRBV19,.,.,TRBJ2-2,TGTGCCAGTAGCTTCGCGGGGGCGGGCGGCACCGGGGAGCTGTTTTTT,CASSFAGAGGTGELFF
TRBV7-3,.,.,TRBJ1-1,TGTGCCAGCAGCTTAACGAACAGGGAAAACACTGAAGCTTTCTTT,CASSLTNRENTEAFF
TRBV14,.,.,TRBJ1-6,TGTGCCAGCAGCCAAGATCGGGGGGGGTCCCTCCACTTT,CASSQDRGGSLHF
TRBV28,.,.,TRBJ1-2,TGTGCCAGTTCTAAGGGGCTTAATGGCTACACCTTC,CASSKGLNGYTF
TRBV2,.,.,TRBJ2-4,TGTGCCAGCAGTGAACTTGGGCAGTTAAACATTCAGTACTTC,CASSELGQLNIQYF
TRBV6-7,.,.,TRBJ1-1,TGTGCCAGCAGACGAAATGGGGAGACGAACACTGAAGCTTTCTTT,CASRRNGETNTEAFF
TRBV29-1,.,.,TRBJ2-1,TGCAGCGTCTTGTCCCTTGAGCAGTTCTTC,CSVLSLEQFF
TRBV29-1,.,once,TRBJ1-1,TGCAGCGTTGGATACGGGTCTGAAGCTTTCTTT,CSVGYGSEAFF
TRBV5-8,.,.,TRBJ2-3,TGTGCCAGCAGCTTCATTAGCACAGATACGCAGTATTTT,CASSFISTDTQYF
TRBV18,TRBD2,.,TRBJ2-7,TGTGCCAGCGCCCAGCGGGAGGCCTCCTACGAGCAGTACTTC,CASAQREASYEQYF
TRBV29-1,TRBD1,.,TRBJ2-7,TGCAGCGTTGAACCCTCCGGACAGGGTGACTACGAGCAGTACTTC,CSVEPSGQGDYEQYF
TRBV9,TRBD2,.,TRBJ2-1,TGTGCCAGCAGCGACCGACTAGCAGGGACTAGCGGGAGTCCGTATGAGCAGTTCTTC,CASSDRLAGTSGSPYEQFF
TRBV28,TRBD2,.,TRBJ2-2,TGTGCCAGCTCAACGACGGGACTAGCGGGAGTAGGGAACACCGGGGAGCTGTTTTTT,CASSTTGLAGVGNTGELFF
TRBV19,TRBD2,.,TRBJ2-4,TGTGCCAGTAGGGGGAGGCTAGCGGGAGGGCTGTACATTCAGTACTTC,CASRGRLAGGLYIQYF
TRBV30,.,.,TRBJ2-1,TGTGCCTGGGTCCCCGGAGTAAGCTCCTACAATGAGCAGTTCTTC,CAWVPGVSSYNEQFF
TRBV21-1,.,once,TRBJ2-1,TGTGCCAGCAGCATCCGGGACTCTGAGCAGTTCTTC,CASSIRDSEQFF
TRBV5-1,.,.,TRBJ2-7,TGCGCCAGCAGCTTAAGCGAAAAGGTCCACGAGCAGTACTTC,CASSLSEKVHEQYF
TRBV28,.,.,TRBJ2-7,TGTGCCAGCAGTTGGGGCTTCTACGAGCAGTACTTC,CASSWGFYEQYF
TRBV6-5,TRBD2,.,TRBJ2-7,TGTGCCAGCAGTTACACGAGCGGGGGGTACGAGCAGTACTTC,CASSYTSGGYEQYF
TRBV10-3,.,.,TRBJ1-1,TGTGCCATCAGTGAGTCGCTCGGAGGGAACACTGAAGCTTTCTTT,CAISESLGGNTEAFF
TRBV11-1,.,.,TRBJ2-7,TGTGCCAGCAGCTTAGGTAGGGGCTACGAGCAGTACTTC,CASSLGRGYEQYF
TRBV4-2,TRBD2,once,TRBJ2-6,TGTGCCAGCAGCCAATCGAGCGGGAGGCTCTCTGGGGCCAACGTCCTGACTTTC,CASSQSSGRLSGANVLTF
TRBV5-1,.,.,TRBJ1-5,TGCGCCAGCAGCCCCGGACAAGGAGGCAATCAGCCCCAGCATTTT,CASSPGQGGNQPQHF
TRBV28,.,.,TRBJ2-7,TGTGCCAGCAGTTTACTTTCACTTTCTTTCGAGCAGTACTTC,CASSLLSLSFEQYF
TRBV11-2,.,.,TRBJ2-7,TGTGCCAGCAGCTTCGAACGGGATCCACTCTACGAGCAGTACTTC,CASSFERDPLYEQYF